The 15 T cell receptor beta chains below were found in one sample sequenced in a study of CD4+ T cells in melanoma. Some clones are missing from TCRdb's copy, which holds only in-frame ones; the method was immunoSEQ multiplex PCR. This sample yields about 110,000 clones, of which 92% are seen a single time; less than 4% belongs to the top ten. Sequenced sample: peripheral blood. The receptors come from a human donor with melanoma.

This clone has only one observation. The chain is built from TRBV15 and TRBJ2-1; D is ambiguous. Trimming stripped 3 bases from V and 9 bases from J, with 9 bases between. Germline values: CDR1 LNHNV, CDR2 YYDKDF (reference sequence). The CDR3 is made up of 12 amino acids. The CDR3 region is CATSRVLGEQFF. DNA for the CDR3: TGTGCCACCAGCAGGGTATTGGGTGAGCAGTTCTTC.

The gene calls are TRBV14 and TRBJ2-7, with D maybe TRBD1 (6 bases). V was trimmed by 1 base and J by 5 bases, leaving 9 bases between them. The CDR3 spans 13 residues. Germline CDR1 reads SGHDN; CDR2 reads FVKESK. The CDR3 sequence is CASSQAGAHEQYF. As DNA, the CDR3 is TGTGCCAGCAGCCAAGCAGGGGCCCACGAGCAGTACTTC.

The CDR3 region has the DNA TGTGCCAGCAGCCCCACTGTGGGGTCGGCCTACGAGCAGTACTTC. Protein: CASSPTVGSAYEQYF. The V call is TRBV4-2, the J call TRBJ2-7; D is ambiguous. The CDR3 extends over 15 amino acids. V lost 4 bases and J lost 2, with 15 bases in between. CDR1 is LGHNA, CDR2 YNFKEQ, per germline.

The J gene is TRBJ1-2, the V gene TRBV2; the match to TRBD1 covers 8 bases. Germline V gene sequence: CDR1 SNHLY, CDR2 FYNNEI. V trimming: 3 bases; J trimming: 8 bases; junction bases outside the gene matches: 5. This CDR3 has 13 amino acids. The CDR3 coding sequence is TGTGCCAGCAGTGACAGGGGGCCGGGAGGCTACACCTTC. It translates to CASSDRGPGGYTF.

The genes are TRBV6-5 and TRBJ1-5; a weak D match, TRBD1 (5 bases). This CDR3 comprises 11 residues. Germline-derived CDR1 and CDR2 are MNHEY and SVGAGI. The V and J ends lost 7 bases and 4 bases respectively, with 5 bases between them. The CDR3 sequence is CASKGNQPQHF. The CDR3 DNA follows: TGTGCCAGCAAGGGGAATCAGCCCCAGCATTTT.

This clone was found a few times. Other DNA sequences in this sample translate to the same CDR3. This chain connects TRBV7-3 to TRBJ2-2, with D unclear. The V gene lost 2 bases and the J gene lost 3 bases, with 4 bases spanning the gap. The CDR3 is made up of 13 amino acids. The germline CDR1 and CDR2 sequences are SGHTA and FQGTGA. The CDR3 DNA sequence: TGTGCCAGCAGCTTAGAAGACACCGGGGAGCTGTTTTTT. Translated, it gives CASSLEDTGELFF.

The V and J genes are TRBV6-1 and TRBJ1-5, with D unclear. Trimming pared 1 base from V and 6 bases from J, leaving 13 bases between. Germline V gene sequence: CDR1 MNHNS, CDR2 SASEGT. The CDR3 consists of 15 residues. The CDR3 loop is CASSEGQWSGQPQHF. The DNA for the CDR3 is TGTGCCAGCAGTGAAGGGCAGTGGTCGGGTCAGCCCCAGCATTTT.

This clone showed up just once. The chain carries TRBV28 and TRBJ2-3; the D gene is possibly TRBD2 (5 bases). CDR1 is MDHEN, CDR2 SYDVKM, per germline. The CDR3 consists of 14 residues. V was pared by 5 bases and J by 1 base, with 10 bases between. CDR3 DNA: TGTGCCAGCAGTCCTCACGGGGGCACAGATACGCAGTATTTT. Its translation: CASSPHGGTDTQYF.

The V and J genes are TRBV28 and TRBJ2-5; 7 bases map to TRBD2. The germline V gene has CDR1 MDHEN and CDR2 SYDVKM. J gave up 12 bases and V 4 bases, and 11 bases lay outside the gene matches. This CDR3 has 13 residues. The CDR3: CASSSDPGLKKYF. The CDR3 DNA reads TGTGCCAGCAGTTCAGACCCGGGACTAAAGAAGTACTTC.

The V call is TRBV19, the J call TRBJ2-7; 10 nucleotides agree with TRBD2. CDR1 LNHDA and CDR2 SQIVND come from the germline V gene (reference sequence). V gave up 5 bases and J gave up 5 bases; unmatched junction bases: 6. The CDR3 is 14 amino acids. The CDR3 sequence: CASSLRTSGHEQYF. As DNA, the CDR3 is TGTGCCAGTAGTTTGAGGACTAGCGGTCACGAGCAGTACTTC.

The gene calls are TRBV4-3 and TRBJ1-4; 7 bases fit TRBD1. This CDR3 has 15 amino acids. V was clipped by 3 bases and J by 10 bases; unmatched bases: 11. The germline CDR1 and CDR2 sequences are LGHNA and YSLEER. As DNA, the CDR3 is TGCGCCAGCAGCCACCGGGACAGCGGATCCGGAAAACTGTTTTTT. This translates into CASSHRDSGSGKLFF.

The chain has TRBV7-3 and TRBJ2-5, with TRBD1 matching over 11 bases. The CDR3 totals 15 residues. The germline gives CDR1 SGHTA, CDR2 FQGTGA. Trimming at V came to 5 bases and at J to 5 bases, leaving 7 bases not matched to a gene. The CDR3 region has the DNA TGTGCCAGCAGCGCAGGGACAGGGGGGTGGGAGACCCAGTACTTC. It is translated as CASSAGTGGWETQYF.

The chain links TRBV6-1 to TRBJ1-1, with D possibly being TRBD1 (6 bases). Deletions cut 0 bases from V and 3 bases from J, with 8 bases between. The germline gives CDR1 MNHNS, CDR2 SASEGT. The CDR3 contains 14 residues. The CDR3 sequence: CASSEAGGYTEAFF. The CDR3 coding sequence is TGTGCCAGCAGTGAAGCAGGGGGATACACTGAAGCTTTCTTT.

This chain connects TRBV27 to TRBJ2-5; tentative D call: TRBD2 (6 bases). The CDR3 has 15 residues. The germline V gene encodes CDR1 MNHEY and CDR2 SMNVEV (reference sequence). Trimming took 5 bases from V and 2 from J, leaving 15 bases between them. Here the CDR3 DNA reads TGTGCCAGCAGTGACCCGCGGAGCGGGCAAGAGACCCAGTACTTC. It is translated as CASSDPRSGQETQYF.

The CDR3 nucleotides are TGTGCCAGCAGCCCGGGGGACACCTTACGGGAGCAGTACTTC. The encoded protein is CASSPGDTLREQYF. This chain links TRBV7-9 with TRBJ2-7, with D tentatively TRBD1 or TRBD2 (6 bases each). Trimming removed 5 bases at V and 7 bases at J, with 18 bases between. This CDR3 has 14 amino acids. Germline loops: CDR1 SEHNR, CDR2 FQNEAQ (reference sequence).